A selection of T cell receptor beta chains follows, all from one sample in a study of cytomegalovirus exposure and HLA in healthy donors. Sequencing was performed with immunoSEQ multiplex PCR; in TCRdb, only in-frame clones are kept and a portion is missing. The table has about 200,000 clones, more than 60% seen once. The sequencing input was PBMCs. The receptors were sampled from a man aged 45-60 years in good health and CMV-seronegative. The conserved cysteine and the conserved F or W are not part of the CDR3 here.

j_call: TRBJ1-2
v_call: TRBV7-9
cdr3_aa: ASSTGGDYGYT

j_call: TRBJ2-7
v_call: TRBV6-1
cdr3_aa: ASSEWGDFSYEQY

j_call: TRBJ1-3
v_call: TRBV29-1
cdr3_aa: SVEDRTGGSGNTIY

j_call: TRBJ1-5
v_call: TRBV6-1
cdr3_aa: ASSEMGQYSNQPQH

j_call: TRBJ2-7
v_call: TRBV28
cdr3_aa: ASRTAVYEQY

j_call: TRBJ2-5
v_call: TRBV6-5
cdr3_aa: ASKLAGEETQY

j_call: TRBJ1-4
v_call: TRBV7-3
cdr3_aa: ASSLRGIRDEKLF

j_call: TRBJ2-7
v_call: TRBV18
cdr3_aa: ASSSGGAYEQY

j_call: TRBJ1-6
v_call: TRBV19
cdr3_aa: ASKPGQGGNSPLH

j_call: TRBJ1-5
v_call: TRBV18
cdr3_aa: ASSPIRGSQPQH

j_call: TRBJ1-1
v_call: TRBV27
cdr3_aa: ASSFRTSDTEAF

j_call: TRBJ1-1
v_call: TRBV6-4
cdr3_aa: ASSPFGEGPNTEAF

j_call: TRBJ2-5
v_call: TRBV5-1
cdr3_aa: ASSLGRGQETQY

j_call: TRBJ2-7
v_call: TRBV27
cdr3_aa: ASSFGTSIQEQY

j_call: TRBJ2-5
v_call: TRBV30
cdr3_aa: AFNYRGYQETQY

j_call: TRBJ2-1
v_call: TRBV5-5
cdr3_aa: ASSLGGLARHEQF

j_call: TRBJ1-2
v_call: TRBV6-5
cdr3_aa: ASSKQGGYT

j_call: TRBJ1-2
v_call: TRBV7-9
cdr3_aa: ASSLDRVSGYT

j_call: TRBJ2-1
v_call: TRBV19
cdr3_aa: ASSKRAEQF

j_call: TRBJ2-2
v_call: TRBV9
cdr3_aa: ASSVPRRDGAGANPNENTGELF

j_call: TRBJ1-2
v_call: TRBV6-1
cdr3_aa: ASSAGQVGGYT

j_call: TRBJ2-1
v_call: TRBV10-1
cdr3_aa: ASSESRGLARRNSYNEQF

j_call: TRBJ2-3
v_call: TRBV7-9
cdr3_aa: ASSSPRTDTQY

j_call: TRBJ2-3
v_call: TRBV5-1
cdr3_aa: ASSGGLAGPTDTQY

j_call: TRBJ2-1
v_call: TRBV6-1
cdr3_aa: ASSEAINRGARASRNEQF

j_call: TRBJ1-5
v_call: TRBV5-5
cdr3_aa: ASSVLGDRVQPQH

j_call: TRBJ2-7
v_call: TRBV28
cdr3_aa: ASPGTSSYEQY

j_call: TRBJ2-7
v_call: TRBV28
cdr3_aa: ASSSVTNSYEQY

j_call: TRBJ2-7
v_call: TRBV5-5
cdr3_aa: ASSLGIPSGQY

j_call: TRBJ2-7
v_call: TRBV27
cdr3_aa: ASSLKRTGTLYEQY

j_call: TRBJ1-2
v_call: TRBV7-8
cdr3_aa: ASSLVEGAQNGYT

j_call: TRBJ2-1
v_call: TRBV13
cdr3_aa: ASSTPSGLAASLEQF

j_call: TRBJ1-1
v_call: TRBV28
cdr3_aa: ASSAEQVTTEAF

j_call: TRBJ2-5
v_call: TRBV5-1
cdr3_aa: ASSLGLAGPAETQY

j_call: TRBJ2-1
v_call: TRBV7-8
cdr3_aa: ASSRRRTSGTFSSSYNEQF

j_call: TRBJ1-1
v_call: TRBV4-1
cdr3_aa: ASSQMTGVNTEAF

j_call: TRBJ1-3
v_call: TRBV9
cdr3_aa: ASSVSLSGGLDGNTIY

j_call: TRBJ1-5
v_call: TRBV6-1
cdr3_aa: ASSETGSNQPQH

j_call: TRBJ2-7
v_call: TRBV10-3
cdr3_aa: AISLGGSYEQY

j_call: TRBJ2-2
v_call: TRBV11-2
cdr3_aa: TSSSSQGLGELF

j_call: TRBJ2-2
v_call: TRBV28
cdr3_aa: ASSFGSANTGELF

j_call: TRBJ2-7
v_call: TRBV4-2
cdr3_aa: ASSQVATGTSGRPSYEQY

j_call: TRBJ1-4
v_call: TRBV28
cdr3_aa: ASSDREKLF

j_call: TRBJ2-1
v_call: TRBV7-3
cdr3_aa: ASSLTPVGGARSDEQF

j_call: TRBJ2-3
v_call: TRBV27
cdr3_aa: ASSQLGTASSTDTQY

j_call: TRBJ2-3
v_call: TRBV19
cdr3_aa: ASSIVAGGTDTQY

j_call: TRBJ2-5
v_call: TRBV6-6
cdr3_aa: ASSTGGGRGETQY

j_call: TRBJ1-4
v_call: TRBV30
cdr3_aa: AWSPGRGEKLF

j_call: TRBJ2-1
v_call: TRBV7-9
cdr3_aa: ASSPPIGSRDEQF

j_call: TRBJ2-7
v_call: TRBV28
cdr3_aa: ASSLTDRTYEQY

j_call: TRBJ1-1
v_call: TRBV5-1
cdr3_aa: ASSLGTGETEAF

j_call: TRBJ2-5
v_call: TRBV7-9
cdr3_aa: ASSLFLAGWQETQY

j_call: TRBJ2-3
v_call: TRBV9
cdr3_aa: ASSATSDQTDTQY

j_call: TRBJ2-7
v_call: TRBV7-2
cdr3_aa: ASRTGTSASREQY

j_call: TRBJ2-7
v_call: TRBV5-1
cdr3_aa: ASSLDLSGIYEQY

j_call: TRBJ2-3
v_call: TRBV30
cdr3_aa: AWRSPGQGTDTQY

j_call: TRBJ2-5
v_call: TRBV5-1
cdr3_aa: ASSLGSQETQY

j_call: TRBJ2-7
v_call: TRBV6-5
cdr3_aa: ASTMSSGGRGEQY

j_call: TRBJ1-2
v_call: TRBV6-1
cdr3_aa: ASSETYRASYGYT

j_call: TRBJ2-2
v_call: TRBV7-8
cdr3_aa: ASSLVAGGYTGELF